Included here is one TCR beta chain sequence, with context. Its cognate antigen is unknown. The CDR3 runs 15 residues. With V trimmed by 4 bases and J by 5 bases, 7 bases remained unmatched. Germline loops: CDR1 LGHNA, CDR2 YSLEER. This sample was taken from a study of T cell responses to AZD1222 COVID-19 vaccine. Study-level points and caveats: No day 14 peak samples; only post-peak repertoires were characterized. Females made up more of the donors, who were largely white British, and clonal diversity may have come out too low.

Some clones are missing from TCRdb's copy, which holds only in-frame ones; the method was immunoSEQ multiplex PCR. The data show around 130,000 clones, with about 90% seen just once and approximately 2% held by the top ten. The chain uses TRBV4-3 and TRBJ2-5; 10 nucleotides agree with TRBD1. The sequence derives from an adult who received the AZD1222 COVID-19 vaccine. The sample was peripheral blood, taken 28 days after the second AZD1222 dose. CDR3 sequence reads: CASSLGTGVWETQYF. For the CDR3, the DNA is TGCGCCAGCAGCCTCGGGACAGGGGTTTGGGAGACCCAGTACTTC.